This TCR beta chain came from a study of T cell repertoires in cytomegalovirus infection. In the study overall: Selection of CMV epitopes for the study included recently identified HLA-C-restricted and well-studied HLA-B-restricted ones. Public TCR beta signatures indicated both CMV infection and matching HLA type. Broader study findings: It was HLA-C-restricted CMV-specific TCR beta clonotypes that dominated the response ex vivo. Carriers of CMV and the relevant HLA type were discriminated by public TCR beta frequency.

This CDR3 region has 11 residues. Trimming shortened V by 0 bases and J by 5 bases, and 5 bases separated the two germline ends. Germline CDR1 and CDR2: SQVTM and ANQGSEA. For this clonotype: Its matching antigen is unknown.

Each CDR3 protein is one row after TCRdb ran MiXCR on the reads. The repertoire holds approximately 910,000 distinct CDR3 sequences, with roughly 31% as singletons. The chain recombines TRBV29-1 with TRBJ2-7; no reliable D call. This TCR derives from a human donor in good health (CMV status not recorded). Some clones in this sample may be carry-over from other donors' samples. The sequencing here drew on cultured CD8+ T cells from PBMCs, taken from culture after CMV antigen stimulation. The CDR3 protein is CSVEDTNEQYF. The CDR3 DNA reads as TGCAGCGTTGAAGATACCAACGAGCAGTACTTC.